These T cell receptor beta chains were read from a single sample in a study of T cell responses to AZD1222 COVID-19 vaccine. Data came from immunoSEQ multiplex PCR; TCRdb stores just in-frame clones and leaves some out. This sample yields about 110,000 clones, of which approximately 89% are seen a single time; about 4.5% belongs to the top ten. The input for sequencing was peripheral blood, taken 28 days after the second AZD1222 dose. These receptor sequences come from an adult who received the AZD1222 COVID-19 vaccine. The CDR3 runs from the conserved cysteine through the conserved F or W. A D gene is named only where the DNA matches it firmly. Part of the rows lack a size; the others show once, few, many or a class for expanded clones.

j_call clone_size d_call v_call cdr3_aa cdr3_nt
TRBJ1-5 - TRBD1 TRBV18 CASSPGDSYNQPQHF TGTGCCAGCTCACCAGGGGACAGTTACAATCAGCCCCAGCATTTT
TRBJ2-7 few - TRBV6-5 CASRLASLDSYEQYF TGTGCCAGCAGGCTAGCGTCTCTCGATTCCTACGAGCAGTACTTC
TRBJ1-3 - TRBD1 TRBV15 CATSRDRGSGNTIYF TGTGCCACCAGCAGGGACAGGGGCTCTGGAAACACCATATATTTT
TRBJ1-2 - TRBD1 TRBV3-1/TRBV3-2 CASSGTGQSYGYTF TGTGCCAGCAGCGGAACGGGACAGAGCTATGGCTACACCTTC
TRBJ2-2 - TRBD2 TRBV7-8 CASSLAGRAGELFF TGTGCCAGCAGCTTAGCGGGGAGGGCCGGGGAGCTGTTTTTT
TRBJ1-5 - - TRBV4-3 CASSQGRINQPQHF TGCGCCAGCAGCCAAGGACGGATCAATCAGCCCCAGCATTTT
TRBJ1-1 - TRBD1 TRBV6-6 CASSYVGAGGTEAFF TGTGCCAGCAGTTACGTAGGGGCAGGGGGCACTGAAGCTTTCTTT
TRBJ1-5 - TRBD1 TRBV6-1 CASSEYGTGNNQPQHF TGTGCCAGCAGTGAATATGGGACAGGGAACAATCAGCCCCAGCATTTT
TRBJ1-2 - TRBD1 TRBV5-6 CASSLRRTGHYGYTF TGTGCCAGCAGCTTGCGCCGGACAGGGCACTATGGCTACACCTTC
TRBJ2-5 - - TRBV15 CATSRDRGYQETQYF TGTGCCACCAGCAGAGATCGAGGGTACCAAGAGACCCAGTACTTC
TRBJ1-1 - - TRBV19 CASSYGQGMTEAFF TGTGCCAGTAGTTATGGGCAGGGAATGACTGAAGCTTTCTTT
TRBJ1-1 - TRBD1 TRBV28 CASRKQGSSSSEAFF TGTGCCAGCAGGAAACAGGGGTCGTCCTCATCTGAAGCTTTCTTT
TRBJ2-1 once TRBD2 TRBV4-1 CASSQELAGGYNEQFF TGCGCCAGCAGCCAGGAACTAGCGGGAGGGTACAATGAGCAGTTCTTC
TRBJ2-7 - TRBD2 TRBV7-2 CASSLAGNLYEQYF TGTGCCAGCAGTCTAGCGGGGAACCTCTACGAGCAGTACTTC
TRBJ2-1 - - TRBV7-7 CASSLGQINEQFF TGTGCCAGCAGCTTAGGACAGATCAATGAGCAGTTCTTC
TRBJ1-2 - - TRBV7-9 CASSREDGYTF TGTGCCAGCAGCCGGGAAGATGGCTACACCTTC
TRBJ2-1 - TRBD2 TRBV24-1 CATKRAGGLDEQFF TGTGCCACCAAAAGAGCGGGAGGTCTGGATGAGCAGTTCTTC
TRBJ2-7 - - TRBV19 CASSIRGTATYEQYF TGTGCCAGTAGTATTCGGGGCACAGCCACCTACGAGCAGTACTTC
TRBJ2-3 - - TRBV19 CASSPKGVSTDTQYF TGTGCCAGTAGCCCAAAAGGGGTGAGCACAGATACGCAGTATTTT
TRBJ2-1 - - TRBV30 CAWSVDEQFF TGTGCCTGGAGTGTAGATGAGCAGTTCTTC
TRBJ1-2 - - TRBV25-1 CASHAGDNYGYTF TGTGCCAGCCACGCAGGGGACAACTATGGCTACACCTTC
TRBJ2-7 - - TRBV16 CASSQGSGTSFSYEQYF TGTGCCAGCAGCCAAGGGTCAGGGACCTCTTTCTCCTACGAGCAGTACTTC
TRBJ1-1 - - TRBV5-1 CASSLVPTDYTEAFF TGCGCCAGCAGCTTGGTTCCGACAGACTACACTGAAGCTTTCTTT
TRBJ1-6 - - TRBV19 CASSLYNSPLHF TGTGCCAGTAGCCTCTATAATTCACCCCTCCACTTT
TRBJ1-3 few - TRBV5-1 CASSLATGGNTIYF TGCGCCAGCAGCTTGGCTACAGGGGGAAACACCATATATTTT
TRBJ1-1 few TRBD1 TRBV28 CASSDRGKNTEAFF TGTGCCAGCAGTGACAGGGGAAAGAACACTGAAGCTTTCTTT
TRBJ1-2 - - TRBV6-5 CASSYSRGGRYGYTF TGTGCCAGCAGTTATTCTAGGGGAGGACGGTATGGCTACACCTTC
TRBJ1-2 few TRBD1 TRBV12-3/TRBV12-4 CASSAGGKDGYTF TGTGCCAGCAGTGCAGGGGGAAAAGATGGCTACACCTTC
TRBJ1-3 - - TRBV2 CASSEEETSGNTIYF TGTGCCAGCAGTGAAGAGGAGACCTCTGGAAACACCATATATTTT
TRBJ2-2 - - TRBV4-2 CASSQDARGSGELFF TGTGCCAGCAGCCAAGATGCTAGGGGGAGCGGGGAGCTGTTTTTT
TRBJ2-7 - - TRBV29-1 CSAESADYEQYF TGCAGCGCCGAGTCGGCAGACTACGAGCAGTACTTC
TRBJ2-1 - - TRBV7-3 CASSPTGNEQFF TGTGCCAGCAGCCCAACAGGGAATGAGCAGTTCTTC
TRBJ2-6 - - TRBV30 CAWSFLRSGANVLTF TGTGCCTGGAGTTTTCTCCGGTCTGGGGCCAACGTCCTGACTTTC
TRBJ2-5 - - TRBV7-2 CASSLWSGIQETQYF TGTGCCAGCAGCTTATGGTCTGGTATCCAAGAGACCCAGTACTTC
TRBJ2-7 - TRBD1 TRBV25-1 CASSAQGDRGPYEQYF TGTGCCAGCAGTGCCCAAGGGGACAGGGGCCCCTACGAGCAGTACTTC
TRBJ2-7 - - TRBV19 CASRTAGGSYEQYF TGTGCCAGTAGGACAGCAGGGGGGTCCTACGAGCAGTACTTC
TRBJ2-7 - TRBD1 TRBV4-3 CASSQDSDRTGSYEQYF TGCGCCAGCAGCCAAGACTCTGACCGGACAGGCTCCTACGAGCAGTACTTC
TRBJ2-3 - - TRBV11-2 CASSFRAGSTDTQYF TGTGCCAGCAGCTTCCGGGCGGGAAGCACAGATACGCAGTATTTT
TRBJ2-1 once - TRBV7-8 CASSPLDEQFF TGTGCCAGCAGCCCACTAGATGAGCAGTTCTTC
TRBJ1-2 - - TRBV5-5 CASSLEYGGNYGYTF TGTGCCAGCAGCTTGGAATACGGGGGCAACTATGGCTACACCTTC
TRBJ1-5 - - TRBV19 CASSIDSFGTSQHF TGTGCCAGTAGTATAGATTCTTTCGGGACATCCCAGCATTTT
TRBJ2-2 - - TRBV7-9 CASPRRKATNTGELFF TGTGCCAGCCCCCGGCGCAAGGCAACGAACACCGGGGAGCTGTTTTTT
TRBJ2-7 - - TRBV6-6 CASSYSSGIGYEQYF TGTGCCAGCAGTTACTCGTCGGGGATAGGGTACGAGCAGTACTTC
TRBJ2-3 - TRBD2 TRBV6-2/TRBV6-3 CASSYGTSGIDTQYF TGTGCCAGCAGTTACGGGACTAGCGGAATTGATACGCAGTATTTT
TRBJ1-2 few TRBD1 TRBV28 CASSQQDRGTYGYTF TGTGCCAGCAGTCAACAGGACAGGGGGACCTATGGCTACACCTTC
TRBJ1-3 - - TRBV19 CASSEFGRSGNTIYF TGTGCCAGTAGTGAGTTCGGGCGATCTGGAAACACCATATATTTT
TRBJ1-3 - TRBD1 TRBV23-1 CASSQIPDRVNTIYF TGCGCCAGCAGTCAAATCCCAGACAGGGTAAACACCATATATTTT
TRBJ2-1 once - TRBV7-2 CASRAGSSVPSQFF TGTGCCAGCAGGGCGGGGTCCTCCGTCCCGAGTCAGTTCTTC
TRBJ1-5 - - TRBV23-1 CASSHRLRTNQPQHF TGCGCCAGCAGTCACCGCCTGAGAACCAATCAGCCCCAGCATTTT
TRBJ1-1 - - TRBV5-3 CARSLAVRLNTEAFF TGTGCCAGAAGCTTGGCGGTCAGGTTAAACACTGAAGCTTTCTTT
TRBJ2-2 once - TRBV6-5 CASSTGGAGELFF TGTGCCAGCAGTACCGGTGGGGCCGGGGAGCTGTTTTTT
TRBJ2-5 - TRBD2 TRBV7-7 CASSLVAAGGPQETQYF TGTGCCAGCAGCTTAGTCGCGGCGGGAGGACCGCAAGAGACCCAGTACTTC
TRBJ2-7 - - TRBV11-2 CASSLEGSRYEQYF TGTGCCAGCAGCTTAGAGGGGTCGAGGTACGAGCAGTACTTC
TRBJ1-5 - TRBD1 TRBV5-8 CASSPGQGKPQHF TGTGCCAGCAGCCCTGGACAGGGGAAGCCCCAGCATTTT
TRBJ1-2 - - TRBV30 CAWSVPGTPNYGYTF TGTGCCTGGAGTGTACCGGGGACACCCAACTATGGCTACACCTTC
TRBJ2-1 - - TRBV27 CASSLYEYNEQFF TGTGCCAGCAGTTTATATGAGTACAATGAGCAGTTCTTC
TRBJ1-2 - - TRBV29-1 CSVSGTDHPNYGYTF TGCAGCGTGTCCGGGACCGACCATCCTAACTATGGCTACACCTTC
TRBJ1-6 - - TRBV9 CASSVFRDDWGKEDSPLHF TGTGCCAGCAGCGTATTTAGAGATGATTGGGGGAAGGAGGATTCACCCCTCCACTTT